What follows are 27 T cell receptor beta chains derived from one specimen sequenced in a study of T cell responses to AZD1222 COVID-19 vaccine. Profiled with immunoSEQ multiplex PCR; TCRdb holds only in-frame clones, not every one. The sample lists about 150,000 clones; approximately 90% were seen once. Sequences were derived from peripheral blood, sampled after recovery from COVID-19. These receptor sequences come from an adult who had recovered from COVID-19.

The chain has TRBV5-1 and TRBJ2-7; the match to TRBD2 covers 8 bases. This CDR3 has 14 amino acids. Germline V gives CDR1 SGHRS, CDR2 YFSETQ. V gave up 4 bases and J gave up 2 bases; unmatched junction bases: 5. The CDR3 DNA sequence: TGCGCCAGCAGCCTTAGCGGGGCGGCCTACGAGCAGTACTTC. It translates to CASSLSGAAYEQYF.

The J gene is TRBJ2-1, the V gene TRBV10-2, with TRBD2 matching over 8 bases. With 4 bases clipped from V and 3 bases from J, the junction kept 11 bases outside the gene matches. The CDR3 extends over 17 amino acids. Germline V lookup: CDR1 WSHSY, CDR2 SAAADI. CDR3 coding DNA: TGCGCCAGCAGTGTAGGTGGACGGGAGGGCCGCTACAATGAGCAGTTCTTC. Amino acid sequence: CASSVGGREGRYNEQFF.

J is TRBJ2-5 and V is TRBV5-1; D perhaps matches TRBD2 (6 bases). The CDR3 is 14 residues long. From germline, CDR1 is SGHRS and CDR2 YFSETQ. V was clipped by 5 bases and J by 2 bases, with 13 bases between them. DNA for the CDR3: TGCGCCAGCAGTCCCGGCGGAGGGCAAGAGACCCAGTACTTC. Amino acids: CASSPGGGQETQYF. Together with reference TRBV5-1 and TRBJ2-5, the CDR3 gives the full variable domain: KAGVTQTPRYLIKTRGQQVTLSCSPISGHRSVSWYQQTPGQGLQFLFEYFSETQRNKGNFPGRFSGRQFSNSRSEMNVSTLELGDSALYLCASSPGGGQETQYFGPGTRLLVL.

The chain joins TRBV28 to TRBJ1-1; D gene unclear. V was shortened by 5 bases and J by 7 bases, with 17 bases between the two germline ends. The germline V gene encodes CDR1 MDHEN and CDR2 SYDVKM. This CDR3 spans 14 amino acids. The CDR3 loop reads CASSPPRPGIEAFF. As DNA, the CDR3 is TGTGCCAGCAGTCCACCCAGGCCGGGAATTGAAGCTTTCTTT. The full variable domain, in which reference TRBV28 and TRBJ1-1 provide the parts outside the CDR3, is DVKVTQSSRYLVKRTGEKVFLECVQDMDHENMFWYRQDPGLGLRLIYFSYDVKMKEKGDIPEGYSVSREKKERFSLILESASTNQTSMYLCASSPPRPGIEAFFGQGTRLTVV.

The rearrangement uses TRBV6-1 and TRBJ2-5; D gene ambiguous. The CDR3 spans 14 residues. CDR1 is MNHNS and CDR2 is SASEGT in the germline V gene. V lost 0 bases and J lost 5, with 10 bases in between. The DNA of the CDR3 is TGTGCCAGCAGTGAAGCGGGCAACGAGGAGACCCAGTACTTC. Its translation is CASSEAGNEETQYF.

Only one count was recorded for this clone. The chain joins TRBV27 to TRBJ2-2; D possibly corresponds to TRBD2 (5 bases). Germline-derived CDR1 and CDR2 are MNHEY and SMNVEV (reference sequence). The ends were cut back, 3 bases at V and 6 bases at J, with 14 bases in the middle. CDR3 length equals 15 residues. The CDR3, as DNA: TGTGCCAGCAGTTTGAGGGCCCCGAAGGCCGGGGAGCTGTTTTTT. Encoded protein: CASSLRAPKAGELFF.

The V and J genes are TRBV19 and TRBJ1-1, with a tentative D call TRBD1 (6 bases). The CDR3 is 13 residues long. The germline V gene has CDR1 LNHDA and CDR2 SQIVND (reference sequence). V was pared by 3 bases and J by 2 bases, with 7 bases between. CDR3 DNA sequence: TGTGCCAGTAGTATGGACAGTAACACTGAAGCTTTCTTT. Translating gives CASSMDSNTEAFF. The whole variable domain, remainder taken from reference TRBV19 and TRBJ1-1, is DGGITQSPKYLFRKEGQNVTLSCEQNLNHDAMYWYRQDPGQGLRLIYYSQIVNDFQKGDIAEGYSVSREKKESFPLTVTSAQKNPTAFYLCASSMDSNTEAFFGQGTRLTVV.

The V gene is TRBV2, the J gene TRBJ2-5, with D possibly TRBD1 on 6 matching bases. Germline lookup yields CDR1 SNHLY and CDR2 FYNNEI. The ends were cut back, 6 bases at V and 2 bases at J, with 13 bases in the middle. The CDR3 extends over 14 amino acids. CDR3 region: CASSAERGQETQYF. The DNA for the CDR3 is TGTGCCAGCAGCGCCGAAAGGGGGCAAGAGACCCAGTACTTC.

The CDR3 here is CASTSGGSNTGELFF. CDR3 coding DNA: TGTGCCAGCACCTCTGGGGGATCGAACACCGGGGAGCTGTTTTTT. V gene TRBV28 combines with J gene TRBJ2-2; D may correspond to TRBD1 or TRBD2 (5 bases each). Germline loops: CDR1 MDHEN, CDR2 SYDVKM. The CDR3 length is 15 residues. V was clipped by 7 bases and J by 0 bases, with 12 bases between them.

This clone was detected a few times. The chain combines TRBV19 with TRBJ1-2; D is unresolved. V was pared by 4 bases and J by 5 bases, with 14 bases between. This CDR3 is 14 amino acids long. Germline lookup yields CDR1 LNHDA and CDR2 SQIVND (reference sequence). CDR3 region: CASSTNLQGYGYTF. In DNA form, the CDR3 reads TGTGCCAGTAGTACAAACCTACAAGGGTATGGCTACACCTTC. The entire variable domain, with the rest obtained from reference TRBV19 and TRBJ1-2, is as follows: DGGITQSPKYLFRKEGQNVTLSCEQNLNHDAMYWYRQDPGQGLRLIYYSQIVNDFQKGDIAEGYSVSREKKESFPLTVTSAQKNPTAFYLCASSTNLQGYGYTFGSGTRLTVV.

This chain links TRBV5-1 with TRBJ1-1, with D perhaps matching TRBD1 (6 bases). The CDR3 extends over 14 amino acids. Trimming shortened V by 5 bases and J by 4 bases, and 15 bases separated the two germline ends. Germline CDR1 and CDR2: SGHRS and YFSETQ. The CDR3 region is CASRPGDLSTEAFF. The CDR3 nucleotides are TGCGCCAGCAGGCCAGGGGACCTGAGCACTGAAGCTTTCTTT.

V and J are TRBV6-5 and TRBJ1-2; D not resolved. This CDR3 is built from 16 residues. V shed 0 bases and J shed 1 base, with 12 bases lying between them. The germline V gene has CDR1 MNHEY and CDR2 SVGAGI. This CDR3 reads CASSYSLEANNYGYTF. The DNA of the CDR3 is TGTGCCAGCAGTTACTCCTTGGAGGCGAATAACTATGGCTACACCTTC.

This clone has just one count. The chain employs TRBV2 and TRBJ2-7, with TRBD1 matching over 9 bases. Unmatched junction bases numbered 7, after V lost 8 bases and J lost 2 bases. Per germline, CDR1 SNHLY and CDR2 FYNNEI. This CDR3 comprises 14 residues. The CDR3 spells CASGYRGQTYEQYF. The DNA for the CDR3 is TGTGCCAGCGGATACAGGGGGCAAACCTACGAGCAGTACTTC. Variable domain in full (rest from reference TRBV2 and TRBJ2-7): EPEVTQTPSHQVTQMGQEVILRCVPISNHLYFYWYRQILGQKVEFLVSFYNNEISEKSEIFDDQFSVERPDGSNFTLKIRSTKLEDSAMYFCASGYRGQTYEQYFGPGTRLTVT.

The rearrangement joins TRBV5-4 to TRBJ2-5; D possibly uses TRBD1 or TRBD2 (6 bases each). Per germline, CDR1 SGHNT and CDR2 YYREEE (reference sequence). CDR3 length equals 17 residues. V lost 0 bases and J lost 0, with 15 bases in between. DNA for the CDR3: TGTGCCAGCAGCTTGGTAGATAAGGGGGGCTACCAAGAGACCCAGTACTTC. Its translation is CASSLVDKGGYQETQYF.

This chain uses TRBV4-1 with TRBJ2-3; D possibly corresponds to TRBD2 (5 bases). CDR1 is MGHRA and CDR2 is YSYEKL in the germline V gene. V lost 0 bases, J lost 6 bases, and 16 bases lay in between. This CDR3 is 16 amino acids long. CDR3 nucleotide sequence: TGCGCCAGCAGCCAAGATCGAGGGCAGGCGGCCGATACGCAGTATTTT. It translates to CASSQDRGQAADTQYF.

This clone was counted once. The chain is built from TRBV3-1 (or the pseudogene TRBV3-2) and TRBJ2-7; weak D call: TRBD1 (6 bases). Germline CDR1 and CDR2: LGHDT and YNNKEL (reference sequence). V dropped 3 bases and J dropped 2 bases, with 8 bases sitting between them. The CDR3 contains 13 residues. Written as DNA, the CDR3 is TGTGCCAGCAGCCACAGGGGCCCCTACGAGCAGTACTTC. Translation: CASSHRGPYEQYF.

CDR3 sequence reads: CASNRRGDEQYF. The DNA for the CDR3 is TGTGCCAGCAATCGTCGGGGGGACGAGCAGTACTTC. The chain has TRBV2 and TRBJ2-7, with 7 bases matching TRBD2. CDR1 and CDR2 (germline): SNHLY, FYNNEI. The CDR3 runs to 12 residues. V was clipped by 7 bases and J by 5 bases; unmatched bases: 5.

The V call is TRBV11-1, the J call TRBJ1-1; D unclear. Germline V gives CDR1 SGHAT, CDR2 FQDESV (reference sequence). The CDR3 is 15 residues long. V was clipped by 1 base and J by 1 base, with 10 bases between them. CDR3 sequence (DNA): TGTGCCAGCAGCTTAGGAAGGGTATGGAACACTGAAGCTTTCTTT. Protein sequence: CASSLGRVWNTEAFF. Using reference TRBV11-1 and TRBJ1-1 for the parts outside the CDR3, the full variable domain is EAEVAQSPRYKITEKSQAVAFWCDPISGHATLYWYRQILGQGPELLVQFQDESVVDDSQLPKDRFSAERLKGVDSTLKIQPAELGDSAMYLCASSLGRVWNTEAFFGQGTRLTVV.

The CDR3: CASSLVEGTEAFF. CDR3 nucleotides: TGTGCCAGCAGCTTAGTCGAAGGGACTGAAGCTTTCTTT. The chain links TRBV7-2 to TRBJ1-1; D gene ambiguous. Germline V gene data show CDR1 as SGHTA and CDR2 as FQGNSA. The CDR3 runs to 13 residues. V lost 1 base and J lost 5, with 8 bases in between. Looking up the rest from reference TRBV7-2 and TRBJ1-1 gives the full variable domain: GAGVSQSPSNKVTEKGKDVELRCDPISGHTALYWYRQSLGQGLEFLIYFQGNSAPDKSGLPSDRFSAERTGGSVSTLTIQRTQQEDSAVYLCASSLVEGTEAFFGQGTRLTVV.

This rearrangement joins TRBV14 to TRBJ2-1, with TRBD2 matching 9 bases. The CDR3 loop spans 14 amino acids. Trimming cost V 6 bases and J 7 bases; bases outside gene matches: 7. CDR1 SGHDN and CDR2 FVKESK come from the germline V gene. The DNA for the CDR3 is TGTGCCAGCAGACATAGCGGGAGCTCAAATGAGCAGTTCTTC. It encodes CASRHSGSSNEQFF.

This chain connects TRBV9 to TRBJ2-1; 8 bases line up with TRBD2. The CDR3 has 16 amino acids. Germline lookup yields CDR1 SGDLS and CDR2 YYNGEE. The junction had 5 bases not matched to a gene; V was cut back by 0 bases and J by 3 bases. CDR3 sequence (DNA): TGTGCCAGCAGCGTAGGCACTAGCGGACTCTACAATGAGCAGTTCTTC. Translation gives CASSVGTSGLYNEQFF.

The rearrangement uses TRBV18 and TRBJ1-1; 7 nucleotides align to TRBD1. CDR1 is KGHSH and CDR2 is LQKENI in the germline V gene. The CDR3 runs 13 residues. After removal of 6 bases from V and 5 bases from J, the junction contained 6 bases not matched to a gene. CDR3 nucleotide sequence: TGTGCCAGCTCCCGAGACAGGGAGACTGAAGCTTTCTTT. Translated, it gives CASSRDRETEAFF.

V gene TRBV9 combines with J gene TRBJ1-1, with 11 bases matching TRBD1. Per the germline V gene, CDR1 is SGDLS and CDR2 is YYNGEE. Unmatched junction bases numbered 11, after V lost 3 bases and J lost 4 bases. The CDR3 totals 17 residues. The CDR3 protein is CASSGGTGGNWGTEAFF. As DNA, the CDR3 is TGTGCCAGCAGCGGTGGGACAGGGGGTAATTGGGGCACTGAAGCTTTCTTT.

The rearrangement links TRBV12-5 to TRBJ2-1, with 7 bases matching TRBD1. Germline CDR1 is LGHNT and CDR2 is FRNRAP. V shed 2 bases and J 5 bases; nucleotides not matched to a gene: 6. The CDR3 has 15 residues. CDR3 nucleotide sequence: TGTGCTAGTGGTTTGCCCCCGGGACAGCACAATGAGCAGTTCTTC. Amino acid sequence: CASGLPPGQHNEQFF.

The CDR3 bases are TGTGCCAGCAGTATAACTAGGGGAGAGACCCAGTACTTC. Encoded protein: CASSITRGETQYF. This chain connects TRBV12-3 or TRBV12-4 to TRBJ2-5; the D gene could be TRBD1 or TRBD2 (5 bases each). This CDR3 comprises 13 residues. V lost 5 bases and J lost 4, with 11 bases in between.

The chain joins TRBV4-3 to TRBJ1-1; D might be TRBD1 (5 bases). Germline CDR1 is LGHNA and CDR2 is YSLEER. This CDR3 comprises 16 residues. The V end lost 4 bases, the J end lost 0 bases, and 15 bases lay between the germline ends. In DNA form, the CDR3 reads TGCGCCAGCAGCCTAAAAGAGTACAGGTTGAACACTGAAGCTTTCTTT. This encodes CASSLKEYRLNTEAFF.

This chain links TRBV3-1 (or the pseudogene TRBV3-2) with TRBJ1-2; TRBD1 matches 9 bases. Trimming at V came to 4 bases and at J to 4 bases, leaving 7 bases not matched to a gene. This CDR3 has 15 amino acids. Germline V gives CDR1 LGHDT, CDR2 YNNKEL (reference sequence). CDR3 residues: CASSRGTGRVYGYTF. The CDR3 bases are TGTGCCAGCAGCCGAGGGACAGGGCGGGTCTATGGCTACACCTTC.